The 10 T cell receptor beta chains below all came from one sample that was sequenced in a study of graft-versus-host responses after intestinal transplantation. Clones were sequenced by immunoSEQ multiplex PCR, and TCRdb holds only the in-frame ones, with some missing. The sample includes 74,000 or so clones, roughly 90% of them seen just once. The source material was PBMCs, sampled 98 days after intestinal transplantation. The receptors were sampled from a human patient who received an intestinal transplant, so some T cells may come from the graft donor.

The gene calls are TRBV9 and TRBJ2-6; D remains ambiguous. The ends were cut back, 5 bases at V and 2 bases at J, with 14 bases in the middle. CDR1 is SGDLS, CDR2 YYNGEE, per germline. The CDR3 is 16 amino acids. The CDR3 DNA follows: TGTGCCAGCAGTGCCTCCGACTTGGCTGGGGCCAACGTCCTGACTTTC. It is translated as CASSASDLAGANVLTF.

The genes are TRBV7-6 and TRBJ2-1; D is undetermined. This CDR3 comprises 15 residues. The germline V gene encodes CDR1 SGHVS and CDR2 FNYEAQ. Trimming cost V 5 bases and J 3 bases, with 14 bases left between them. The CDR3 region has the DNA TGTGCCAGCAGCGGTACCTCCGAAGTCTACAATGAGCAGTTCTTC. It translates to CASSGTSEVYNEQFF.

V usage is TRBV7-8 and J usage is TRBJ2-2; D uncertain. Germline values: CDR1 SGHVS, CDR2 FQNEAQ. Trimming took off 5 bases at V and 8 bases at J, with 9 bases between the two ends. The CDR3 runs to 12 residues. The CDR3 region is CASSLPLGELFF. The CDR3 DNA reads as TGTGCCAGCAGCCTTCCGTTGGGGGAGCTGTTTTTT.

V and J are TRBV29-1 and TRBJ1-1, with D possibly TRBD1 on 6 matching bases. The V and J ends lost 3 bases and 2 bases respectively, with 7 bases between them. Germline values: CDR1 SQVTM, CDR2 ANQGSEA. The CDR3 loop spans 12 amino acids. For the CDR3, the DNA is TGCAGCGTTGACAGGGGAAACACTGAAGCTTTCTTT. It specifies CSVDRGNTEAFF.

V is TRBV13 and J is TRBJ2-3; tentative D call: TRBD2 (6 bases). Germline V gene sequence: CDR1 PRHDT, CDR2 FYEKMQ (reference sequence). V dropped 8 bases and J dropped 1 base, with 13 bases sitting between them. The CDR3 extends over 14 amino acids. CDR3 in DNA: TGTGCCAGCCCAGGGCGGGGTCGCACAGATACGCAGTATTTT. This sequence encodes CASPGRGRTDTQYF.

The chain carries TRBV10-3 and TRBJ2-7; the match to TRBD2 covers 9 bases. V lost 3 bases, J lost 8 bases, and 11 bases stayed unmatched. The germline V gene has CDR1 ENHRY and CDR2 SYGVKD. The CDR3 is 15 residues long. The CDR3 nucleotides read TGTGCCATCAGTGACGCTAGCGGGACGCCGCCTCAGCAGTACTTC. Protein sequence: CAISDASGTPPQQYF.

V usage is TRBV7-3 and J usage is TRBJ1-5; TRBD1 matches 8 bases. Trimming took 5 bases from V and 0 from J; bases not matched to a gene: 12. Germline V lookup: CDR1 SGHTA, CDR2 FQGTGA. The CDR3 has 18 residues. The CDR3 region has the DNA TGTGCCAGCAGCCCCTCCGGACAGGGAGCATATAGCAATCAGCCCCAGCATTTT. Translating gives CASSPSGQGAYSNQPQHF.

The chain combines TRBV25-1 with TRBJ2-3; TRBD2 agrees at 9 bases. Trimming cost V 4 bases and J 4 bases; bases outside gene matches: 12. There are 17 residues in the CDR3. Germline loops: CDR1 MGHDK, CDR2 SYGVNS. Written as DNA, the CDR3 is TGTGCCAGCAGTGGTGGGGCAGCGGGAGGTTTCCCAGATACGCAGTATTTT. It specifies CASSGGAAGGFPDTQYF.

The chain carries TRBV19 and TRBJ2-3; 14 nucleotides agree with TRBD2. Unmatched junction bases numbered 3, after V lost 0 bases and J lost 4 bases. The CDR3 is made up of 17 amino acids. Germline V lookup: CDR1 LNHDA, CDR2 SQIVND (reference sequence). The CDR3 nucleotides read TGTGCCAGTAGTATAGATGGGGGACTAGCGGGAGCAGATACGCAGTATTTT. Translation gives CASSIDGGLAGADTQYF.

This rearrangement joins TRBV10-2 to TRBJ1-3; TRBD1 aligns across 8 bases. Germline trimming cut 2 bases from V and 3 bases from J; bases unmatched to any gene: 3. Germline values: CDR1 WSHSY, CDR2 SAAADI. The CDR3 covers 15 residues. The CDR3 DNA reads as TGCGCCAGCAGTGAGACAGGGGGTTTTGGAAACACCATATATTTT. It yields the protein CASSETGGFGNTIYF.